A single TCR beta chain is shown here with its context. Its antigen is as yet unknown. With autoimmune disease history or systemic immunosuppression, patients were excluded. TCRdb's copy holds only in-frame clones and misses some; the assay was immunoSEQ multiplex PCR. The sample has around 75,000 clones, 89% seen once. CDR3 length: 13 amino acids. Unmatched junction bases numbered 3, after V lost 5 bases and J lost 5 bases. Germline V gene sequence: CDR1 SGHAT, CDR2 FQNNGV. This record comes from a study of OX40 agonist ivuxolimab in advanced cancers. The overall study: Patients received the agonistic anti-OX40 (CD134) antibody ivuxolimab. General study results and limits: CD8+ T cells showed, on average, more clonal expansion than CD4+ cells. Expanded peripheral T cells had an undetermined antigen specificity.

The chain is built from TRBV11-2 and TRBJ2-1, with 7 bases fitting TRBD1. This TCR was sampled from an adult with an advanced solid tumor such as melanoma, head and neck, liver or kidney cancer. This specimen consisted of CD4+ or CD8+ T cells sorted from blood, obtained in a trial of the OX40 agonist ivuxolimab. This CDR3 is CASSVTGDNEQFF. Written as DNA, the CDR3 is TGTGCCAGCAGCGTAACAGGGGACAATGAGCAGTTCTTC.